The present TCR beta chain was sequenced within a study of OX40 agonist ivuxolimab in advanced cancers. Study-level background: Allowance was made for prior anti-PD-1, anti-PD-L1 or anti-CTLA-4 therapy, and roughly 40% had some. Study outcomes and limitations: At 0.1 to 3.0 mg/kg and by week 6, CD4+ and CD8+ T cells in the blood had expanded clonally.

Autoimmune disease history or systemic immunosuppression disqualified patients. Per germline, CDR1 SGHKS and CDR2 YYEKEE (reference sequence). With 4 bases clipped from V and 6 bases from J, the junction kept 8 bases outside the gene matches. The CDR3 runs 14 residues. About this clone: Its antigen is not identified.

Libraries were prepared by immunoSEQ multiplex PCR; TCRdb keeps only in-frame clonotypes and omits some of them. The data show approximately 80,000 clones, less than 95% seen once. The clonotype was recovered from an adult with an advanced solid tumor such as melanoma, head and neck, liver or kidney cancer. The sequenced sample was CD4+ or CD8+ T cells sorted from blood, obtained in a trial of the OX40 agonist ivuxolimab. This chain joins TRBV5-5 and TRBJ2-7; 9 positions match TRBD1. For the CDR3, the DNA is TGTGCCAGCAGCCCCGGGACAGGGATCTCCGAGCAGTACTTC. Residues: CASSPGTGISEQYF.